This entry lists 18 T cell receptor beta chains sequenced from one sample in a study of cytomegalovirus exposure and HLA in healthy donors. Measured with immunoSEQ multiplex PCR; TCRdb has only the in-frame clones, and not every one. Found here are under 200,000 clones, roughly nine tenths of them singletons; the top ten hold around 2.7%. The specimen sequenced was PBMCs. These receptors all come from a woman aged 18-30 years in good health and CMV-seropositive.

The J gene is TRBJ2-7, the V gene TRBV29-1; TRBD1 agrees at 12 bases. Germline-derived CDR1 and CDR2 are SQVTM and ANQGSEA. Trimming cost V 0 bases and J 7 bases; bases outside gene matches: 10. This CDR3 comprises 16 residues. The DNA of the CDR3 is TGCAGCGTTGAAGATCTTCGGGGACAGGGGGCGGGGGAGCAGTACTTC. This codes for CSVEDLRGQGAGEQYF.

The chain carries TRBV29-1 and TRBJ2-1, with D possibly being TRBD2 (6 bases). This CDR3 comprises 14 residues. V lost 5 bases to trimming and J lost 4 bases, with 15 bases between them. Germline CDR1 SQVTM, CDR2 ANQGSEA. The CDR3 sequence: CSVSLPGLYNEQFF. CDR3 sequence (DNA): TGCAGCGTTTCGTTACCGGGACTTTACAATGAGCAGTTCTTC.

DNA of the CDR3: TGTGCCAGCAGCGGTATCAGTGTCTCTGGAAACACCATATATTTT. Translating it yields CASSGISVSGNTIYF. The chain links TRBV11-2 to TRBJ1-3, with unresolved D. V was cut by 5 bases and J by 0 bases, with 11 bases left in between. Germline CDR1 reads SGHAT; CDR2 reads FQNNGV. The CDR3 contains 15 residues.

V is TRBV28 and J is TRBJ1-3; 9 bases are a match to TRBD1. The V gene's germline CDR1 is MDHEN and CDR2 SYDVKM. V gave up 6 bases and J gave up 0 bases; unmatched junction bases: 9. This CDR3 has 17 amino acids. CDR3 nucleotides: TGTGCCAGCAGCACCCTGGGACAGGGAGACTCTGGAAACACCATATATTTT. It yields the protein CASSTLGQGDSGNTIYF.

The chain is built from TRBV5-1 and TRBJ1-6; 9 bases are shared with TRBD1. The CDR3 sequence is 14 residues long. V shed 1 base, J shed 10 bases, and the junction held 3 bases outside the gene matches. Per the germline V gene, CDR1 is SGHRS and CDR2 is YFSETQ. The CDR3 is CASSLTGGESPLHF. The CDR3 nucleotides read TGCGCCAGCAGCTTGACAGGGGGCGAATCACCCCTCCACTTT.

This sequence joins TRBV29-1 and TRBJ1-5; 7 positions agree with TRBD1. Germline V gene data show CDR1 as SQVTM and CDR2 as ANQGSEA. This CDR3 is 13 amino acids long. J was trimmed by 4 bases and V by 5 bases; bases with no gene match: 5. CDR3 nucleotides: TGCAGCGTTCGCCGGGGACAGAATCAGCCCCAGCATTTT. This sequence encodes CSVRRGQNQPQHF.

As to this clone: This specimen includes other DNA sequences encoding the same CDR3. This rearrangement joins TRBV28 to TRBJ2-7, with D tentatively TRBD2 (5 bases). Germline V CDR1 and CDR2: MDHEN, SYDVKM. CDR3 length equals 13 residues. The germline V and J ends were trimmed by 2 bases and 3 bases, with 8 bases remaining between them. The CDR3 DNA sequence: TGTGCCAGCAGTTTAGCTAGCAGCTACGAGCAGTACTTC. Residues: CASSLASSYEQYF.

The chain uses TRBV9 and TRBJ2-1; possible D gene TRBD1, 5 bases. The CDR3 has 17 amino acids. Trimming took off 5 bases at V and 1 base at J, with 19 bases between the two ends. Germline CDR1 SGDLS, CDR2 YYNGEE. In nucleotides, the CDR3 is TGTGCCAGCAGTTCACGACAGTCGTATAAATCCTACAATGAGCAGTTCTTC. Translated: CASSSRQSYKSYNEQFF.

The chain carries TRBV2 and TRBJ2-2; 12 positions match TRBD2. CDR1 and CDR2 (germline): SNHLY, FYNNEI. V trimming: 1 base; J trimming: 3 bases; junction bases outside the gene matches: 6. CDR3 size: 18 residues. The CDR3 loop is CASSEDVTSGRHTGELFF. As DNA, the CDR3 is TGTGCCAGCAGTGAAGATGTGACTAGCGGGAGACACACCGGGGAGCTGTTTTTT.

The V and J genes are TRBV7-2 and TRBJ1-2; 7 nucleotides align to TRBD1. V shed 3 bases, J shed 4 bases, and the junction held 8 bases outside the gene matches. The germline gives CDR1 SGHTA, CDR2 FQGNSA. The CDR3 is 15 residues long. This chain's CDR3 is CASSFRTGTSYGYTF. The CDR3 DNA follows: TGTGCCAGCAGCTTCAGGACAGGAACCTCCTATGGCTACACCTTC.

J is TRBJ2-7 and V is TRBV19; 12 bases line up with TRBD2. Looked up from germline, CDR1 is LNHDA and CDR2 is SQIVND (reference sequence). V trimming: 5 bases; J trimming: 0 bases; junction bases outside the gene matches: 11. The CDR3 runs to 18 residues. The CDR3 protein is CASSPPGTSGPSSYEQYF. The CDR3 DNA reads TGTGCCAGTAGTCCCCCCGGGACTAGCGGGCCGAGCTCCTACGAGCAGTACTTC.

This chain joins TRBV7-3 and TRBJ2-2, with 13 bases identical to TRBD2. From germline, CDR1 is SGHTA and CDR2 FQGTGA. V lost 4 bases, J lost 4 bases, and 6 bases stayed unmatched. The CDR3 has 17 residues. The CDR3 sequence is CASSSGLAGVGTGELFF. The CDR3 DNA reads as TGTGCCAGCAGCTCCGGACTAGCGGGAGTTGGCACCGGGGAGCTGTTTTTT.

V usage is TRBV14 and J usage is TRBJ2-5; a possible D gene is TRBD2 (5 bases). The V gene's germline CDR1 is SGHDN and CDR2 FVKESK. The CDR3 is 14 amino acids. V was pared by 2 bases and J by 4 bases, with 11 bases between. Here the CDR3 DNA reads TGTGCCAGCAGCCAACAGTCCCGGGGAGAGACCCAGTACTTC. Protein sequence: CASSQQSRGETQYF.

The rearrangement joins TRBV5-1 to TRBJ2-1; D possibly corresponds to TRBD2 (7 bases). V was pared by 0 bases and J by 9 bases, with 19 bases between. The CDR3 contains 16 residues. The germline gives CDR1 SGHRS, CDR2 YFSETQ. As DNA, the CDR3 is TGCGCCAGCAGCTTGGCTGGAGTCCCAGGGGAGGGTGAGCAGTTCTTC. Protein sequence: CASSLAGVPGEGEQFF.

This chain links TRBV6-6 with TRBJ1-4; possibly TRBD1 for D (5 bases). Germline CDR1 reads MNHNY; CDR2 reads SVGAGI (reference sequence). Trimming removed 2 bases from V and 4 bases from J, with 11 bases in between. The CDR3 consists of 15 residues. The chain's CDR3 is CASSYRPRGNEKLFF. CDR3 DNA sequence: TGTGCCAGCAGTTACCGGCCAAGGGGTAATGAAAAACTGTTTTTT.

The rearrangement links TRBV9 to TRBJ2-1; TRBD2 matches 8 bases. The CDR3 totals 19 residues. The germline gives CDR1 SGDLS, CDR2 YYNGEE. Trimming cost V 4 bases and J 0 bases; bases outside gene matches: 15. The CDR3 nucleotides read TGTGCCAGCAGCCTCCAAGGCTGGCGGGGGGCTAGCTCCTACAATGAGCAGTTCTTC. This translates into CASSLQGWRGASSYNEQFF.

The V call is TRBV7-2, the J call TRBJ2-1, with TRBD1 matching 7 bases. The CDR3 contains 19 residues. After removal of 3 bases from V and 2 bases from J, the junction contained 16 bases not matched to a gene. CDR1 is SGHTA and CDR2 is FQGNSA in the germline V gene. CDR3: CASSFAPTTGTAAYNEQFF. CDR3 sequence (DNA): TGTGCCAGCAGCTTCGCACCGACGACCGGGACAGCGGCCTACAATGAGCAGTTCTTC.

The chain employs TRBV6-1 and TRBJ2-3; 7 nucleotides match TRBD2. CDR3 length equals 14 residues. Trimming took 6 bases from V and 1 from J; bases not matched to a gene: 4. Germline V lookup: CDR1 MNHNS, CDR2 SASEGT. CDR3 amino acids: CASRVAGGTDTQYF. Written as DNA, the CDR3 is TGTGCCAGCAGAGTCGCGGGGGGCACAGATACGCAGTATTTT.